This T cell receptor (beta chain) was recovered during a study of blood T cell repertoires in COVID-19. Study information: COVID-19 samples, acute and convalescent, were from the United States, Italy and Spain. In each case, the material was cDNA or gDNA derived from T cells, B-cell-depleted T cells, or PBMCs.

Per the study methods: The assay estimated nucleated cells by amplifying reference gene primers. Clones were read by immunoSEQ multiplex PCR, and TCRdb kept only the in-frame ones, dropping some. The V and J calls and clone size come from that table; D and trimming were worked out from the DNA. The sample holds tens of thousands of clones; just under 85% are singletons and the top ten take roughly 5.7%. Germline CDR1 is SNHLY and CDR2 is FYNNEI. CDR3 length: 17 residues. With V trimmed by 8 bases and J by 6 bases, 18 bases remained unmatched. The chain recombines TRBV2 with TRBJ1-4, with 7 bases fitting TRBD1. The sequence came from an older man with acute or convalescent COVID-19. Sequenced input: peripheral blood. CDR3 nucleotide sequence: TGTGCCAGCCGCCCTGGGGGGACAGCTACCTATTATGAAAAACTGTTTTTT. Protein product: CASRPGGTATYYEKLFF. The full variable domain, with the rest looked up from reference TRBV2 and TRBJ1-4, is EPEVTQTPSHQVTQMGQEVILRCVPISNHLYFYWYRQILGQKVEFLVSFYNNEISEKSEIFDDQFSVERPDGSNFTLKIRSTKLEDSAMYFCASRPGGTATYYEKLFFGSGTQLSVL.